These 28 T cell receptor beta chains came from one sample sequenced in a study of Tregs in tolerant kidney transplant recipients. Libraries were prepared by immunoSEQ multiplex PCR; TCRdb keeps only in-frame clonotypes and omits some of them. The sample holds fewer than 70,000 clones, 83% seen once. The sample comprised CD4+ T cells from blood. These receptor sequences come from a human donor in good health.

The rearrangement uses TRBV4-1 and TRBJ2-7; D might be TRBD1 or TRBD2, each matching 7 bases. The CDR3 covers 15 residues. Germline values: CDR1 MGHRA, CDR2 YSYEKL. Deletions cut 3 bases from V and 5 bases from J, with 17 bases between. This CDR3 is CASSHPPGGVDEQYF. For the CDR3, the DNA is TGCGCCAGCAGCCATCCACCAGGGGGGGTCGACGAGCAGTACTTC.

The J gene is TRBJ2-3, the V gene TRBV11-3, with a possible D match to TRBD2 (7 bases). This CDR3 contains 17 residues. Looked up from germline, CDR1 is SGHNT and CDR2 is YENEEA. Trimming pared 1 base from V and 3 bases from J, leaving 17 bases between. CDR3 coding DNA: TGTGCCAGCAGCTTAGGAGACCGCGGGGGCCTTACAGATACGCAGTATTTT. This gives the protein CASSLGDRGGLTDTQYF.

The chain links TRBV10-1 to TRBJ2-7; 9 bases align to TRBD1. CDR1 WNHNN and CDR2 SYGVQD come from the germline V gene (reference sequence). Trimming at V came to 8 bases and at J to 7 bases, leaving 9 bases not matched to a gene. The CDR3 is 13 residues long. The DNA for the CDR3 is TGCGCCAGCCCAACAGGGGGCCGCGGGGAGCAGTACTTC. The encoded protein is CASPTGGRGEQYF.

V is TRBV11-3 and J is TRBJ2-7; 8 bases match TRBD2. The germline gives CDR1 SGHNT, CDR2 YENEEA. V was clipped by 5 bases and J by 3 bases; unmatched bases: 15. The CDR3 consists of 17 residues. In DNA form, the CDR3 reads TGTGCCAGCAGCCGGCGGGGCTCGGGAGGGGTAATCTACGAGCAGTACTTC. Translating it yields CASSRRGSGGVIYEQYF. Together with reference TRBV11-3 and TRBJ2-7, the CDR3 gives the full variable domain: EAGVVQSPRYKIIEKKQPVAFWCNPISGHNTLYWYLQNLGQGPELLIRYENEEAVDDSQLPKDRFSAERLKGVDSTLKIQPAELGDSAVYLCASSRRGSGGVIYEQYFGPGTRLTVT.

About this clone itself: This is likely a read error, given that the CDR3 carries no conserved phenylalanine or tryptophan at its end. V gene TRBV5-6 combines with J gene TRBJ2-7; tentative D call: TRBD2 (5 bases). The CDR3 has 12 residues. Per germline, CDR1 SGHDT and CDR2 YYEEEE. Trimming removed 4 bases from V and 3 bases from J, with 8 bases in between. The DNA for the CDR3 is TGTGCCAGCAGCACTAGTGGCTACGAGCAGTACCTC. Translation gives CASSTSGYEQYL.

The chain links TRBV19 to TRBJ2-5; TRBD1 might be the D (5 bases). Germline V gives CDR1 LNHDA, CDR2 SQIVND (reference sequence). The V end lost 1 base, the J end lost 5 bases, and 11 bases lay between the germline ends. The CDR3 loop spans 14 amino acids. This CDR3 reads CASSIGWGAETQYF. For the CDR3, the DNA is TGTGCCAGTAGTATAGGGTGGGGCGCGGAGACCCAGTACTTC.

In its sample, this clone was seen a few times. This sequence joins TRBV10-3 and TRBJ2-1, with TRBD2 as a possible D gene (5 bases). The germline V and J ends were trimmed by 6 bases and 4 bases, with 10 bases remaining between them. From germline, CDR1 is ENHRY and CDR2 SYGVKD. The length of the CDR3 is 13 residues. CDR3 residues: CAIREVKYNEQFF. CDR3 in DNA: TGTGCCATCAGGGAGGTAAAATACAATGAGCAGTTCTTC.

V usage is TRBV18 and J usage is TRBJ1-1; TRBD1 aligns across 9 bases. CDR1 KGHSH and CDR2 LQKENI come from the germline V gene. The CDR3 is 16 residues long. With V trimmed by 3 bases and J by 0 bases, 5 bases remained unmatched. The CDR3 coding sequence is TGTGCCAGCTCACCGGGACAGGGCCACTTGAACACTGAAGCTTTCTTT. This sequence encodes CASSPGQGHLNTEAFF. The variable domain in full, with the rest retrieved from reference TRBV18 and TRBJ1-1, is NAGVMQNPRHLVRRRGQEARLRCSPMKGHSHVYWYRQLPEEGLKFMVYLQKENIIDESGMPKERFSAEFPKEGPSILRIQQVVRGDSAAYFCASSPGQGHLNTEAFFGQGTRLTVV.

The chain links TRBV6-1 to TRBJ2-4; 9 bases agree with TRBD1. CDR3 length: 13 amino acids. Trimming cost V 6 bases and J 9 bases; bases outside gene matches: 6. CDR1 MNHNS and CDR2 SASEGT come from the germline V gene. The CDR3 reads CASSGTGSGIQYF. As DNA, the CDR3 is TGTGCCAGCAGCGGGACAGGGTCCGGCATTCAGTACTTC.

The V gene is TRBV6-5, the J gene TRBJ1-1; no clear D gene. The V end was cut by 1 base, the J end by 2 bases, with 2 bases between. Per the germline V gene, CDR1 is MNHEY and CDR2 is SVGAGI. CDR3 length: 12 residues. CDR3 coding DNA: TGTGCCAGCAGTTACTTAAACACTGAAGCTTTCTTT. It is translated as CASSYLNTEAFF.

This chain links TRBV6-1 with TRBJ2-1, with TRBD1 matching 9 bases. The germline V gene encodes CDR1 MNHNS and CDR2 SASEGT. CDR3 length equals 13 residues. With V trimmed by 11 bases and J by 8 bases, 10 bases remained unmatched. CDR3 protein: CALQGTGSHEQFF. The DNA for the CDR3 is TGTGCCTTACAAGGGACAGGGTCGCATGAGCAGTTCTTC.

This clone was picked up one time. The V and J genes are TRBV2 and TRBJ1-1; D gene uncertain. V shed 5 bases and J shed 1 base, with 11 bases lying between them. There are 14 residues in the CDR3. The germline CDR1 and CDR2 sequences are SNHLY and FYNNEI. CDR3 sequence (DNA): TGTGCCAGCAGTAGAGAGAGGGCGAACACTGAAGCTTTCTTT. As protein: CASSRERANTEAFF. Looking up the rest from reference TRBV2 and TRBJ1-1 gives the full variable domain: EPEVTQTPSHQVTQMGQEVILRCVPISNHLYFYWYRQILGQKVEFLVSFYNNEISEKSEIFDDQFSVERPDGSNFTLKIRSTKLEDSAMYFCASSRERANTEAFFGQGTRLTVV.

The V call is TRBV2, the J call TRBJ2-3; TRBD2 matches 14 bases. CDR1 and CDR2 from the germline V gene are SNHLY and FYNNEI. This CDR3 is 17 amino acids long. J lost 3 bases, V lost 3 bases, and 5 bases had no gene match. Here the CDR3 reads CASSDGTSGSATDTQYF. The DNA for the CDR3 is TGTGCCAGCAGTGACGGGACTAGCGGGAGCGCGACAGATACGCAGTATTTT.

V is TRBV4-2 and J is TRBJ2-1, with a tentative D call TRBD2 (7 bases). Per the germline V gene, CDR1 is LGHNA and CDR2 is YNFKEQ. Trimming removed 4 bases at V and 6 bases at J, with 19 bases between. The CDR3 runs to 16 residues. The chain's CDR3 is CASSLGEGGLGNEQFF. The CDR3 region has the DNA TGTGCCAGCAGCCTGGGGGAGGGGGGCCTTGGCAATGAGCAGTTCTTC.

The chain links TRBV19 to TRBJ2-7; tentatively, D is TRBD2 (7 bases). The CDR3 runs to 14 residues. Germline CDR1 and CDR2: LNHDA and SQIVND (reference sequence). The germline V and J ends were trimmed by 6 bases and 4 bases, with 16 bases remaining between them. Here the CDR3 DNA reads TGTGCCAGTAGGGACACGGGGGGCCGATACGAGCAGTACTTC. Its protein product is CASRDTGGRYEQYF.

The rearrangement uses TRBV9 and TRBJ2-7, with D unclear. This CDR3 has 14 amino acids. Per the germline V gene, CDR1 is SGDLS and CDR2 is YYNGEE. Trimming left V 0 bases short and J 2 bases short, with 9 bases between. Here the CDR3 reads CASSVGVDPYEQYF. CDR3 DNA sequence: TGTGCCAGCAGCGTAGGGGTGGATCCCTACGAGCAGTACTTC.

The V call is TRBV7-8, the J call TRBJ2-2; D gene unclear. This CDR3 is 20 amino acids long. From germline, CDR1 is SGHVS and CDR2 FQNEAQ. Trimming cost V 5 bases and J 0 bases, with 25 bases left between them. The CDR3, as DNA: TGTGCCAGCAGCCCAAATCACCACTTACTACAAGTCGCGAACACCGGGGAGCTGTTTTTT. It translates to CASSPNHHLLQVANTGELFF.

Note on this clone: The sample contains more than one DNA sequence encoding this CDR3. The V call is TRBV29-1, the J call TRBJ2-7; 14 bases are shared with TRBD2. Germline V gene sequence: CDR1 SQVTM, CDR2 ANQGSEA. CDR3 length: 14 amino acids. Germline trimming cut 7 bases from V and 1 base from J; bases unmatched to any gene: 3. The CDR3 spells CSGGTSGRSYEQYF. The CDR3 coding sequence is TGCAGCGGGGGGACTAGCGGGAGATCCTACGAGCAGTACTTC.

The chain couples TRBV21-1 to TRBJ2-3; TRBD1 is the table's D call, not checked against the DNA. TRBV21-1 is tagged as a pseudogene. The CDR3 spans 20 residues. CDR3 loop: CASSKALHRTGPKSTDTQYF. The CDR3 region has the DNA TGTGCCAGCAGCAAAGCGCTTCACAGGACAGGGCCTAAAAGCACAGATACGCAGTATTTT.

V and J are TRBV7-2 and TRBJ1-3, with a possible D match to TRBD1 (5 bases). The CDR3 has 16 amino acids. V lost 5 bases and J 0 bases, leaving 14 bases between the germline ends. Germline values: CDR1 SGHTA, CDR2 FQGNSA. The CDR3 nucleotides read TGTGCCAGCAGCCCTAGGGGACGGGGCTCTGGAAACACCATATATTTT. Translating gives CASSPRGRGSGNTIYF.

V gene TRBV11-2 combines with J gene TRBJ2-1, with D possibly being TRBD2 (5 bases). Germline V lookup: CDR1 SGHAT, CDR2 FQNNGV. The CDR3 sequence is 15 residues long. Trimming pared 5 bases from V and 6 bases from J, leaving 17 bases between. This CDR3 reads CASSPGPLEGNEQFF. CDR3 DNA: TGTGCCAGCAGCCCCGGACCTCTCGAGGGCAATGAGCAGTTCTTC.

The chain is built from TRBV11-2 and TRBJ2-7; possible D gene TRBD1, 6 bases. The CDR3 runs 15 residues. Germline CDR1 SGHAT, CDR2 FQNNGV. The ends were cut back, 5 bases at V and 6 bases at J, with 20 bases in the middle. The CDR3 DNA reads TGTGCCAGCAGCCCCCAACCCGCGAGAGGGGGCGAGCAGTACTTC. Amino acid sequence: CASSPQPARGGEQYF.

V gene TRBV10-3 combines with J gene TRBJ2-7; TRBD2 is a possible D gene (5 bases). The CDR3 covers 12 residues. Germline CDR1 ENHRY, CDR2 SYGVKD. The V end was cut by 3 bases, the J end by 5 bases, with 8 bases between. The chain's CDR3 is CAISDRGHEQYF. The DNA for the CDR3 is TGTGCCATCAGTGATCGAGGGCACGAGCAGTACTTC.

The chain has TRBV2 and TRBJ1-2, with 7 positions matching TRBD1. V lost 9 bases, J lost 5 bases, and 9 bases stayed unmatched. CDR1 is SNHLY and CDR2 is FYNNEI in the germline V gene. The CDR3 loop spans 13 amino acids. The CDR3 region has the DNA TGTGCCAGACCCCTCGACAGGGATTATGGCTACACCTTC. This sequence encodes CARPLDRDYGYTF.

The chain recombines TRBV18 with TRBJ2-7; D gene unclear. The CDR3 length is 13 residues. CDR1 and CDR2 (germline): KGHSH, LQKENI. Between the trimmed V and J ends, which lost 2 bases and 3 bases, there was a span of 8 bases. The CDR3 region has the DNA TGTGCCAGCTCACCAGGTCTCGACTACGAGCAGTACTTC. Encoded protein: CASSPGLDYEQYF.

The chain links TRBV4-2 to TRBJ2-7; TRBD2 matches at 7 bases. Germline V gives CDR1 LGHNA, CDR2 YNFKEQ. CDR3 length: 14 amino acids. The V and J ends lost 6 bases and 9 bases, in that order; junction bases with no gene match: 14. The CDR3 nucleotides read TGTGCCAGCAGGGGGGGGATTCGCAACCAGGGGCAGTACTTC. Protein: CASRGGIRNQGQYF.

The V gene is TRBV11-1, the J gene TRBJ2-5; no reliable D call. The CDR3 runs 14 residues. V was cut by 2 bases and J by 0 bases, with 7 bases left in between. Looked up from germline, CDR1 is SGHAT and CDR2 is FQDESV (reference sequence). The CDR3, as DNA: TGTGCCAGCAGCTTAACGACTCACCAAGAGACCCAGTACTTC. It is translated as CASSLTTHQETQYF. Full variable domain (outside the CDR3, taken from reference TRBV11-1 and TRBJ2-5): EAEVAQSPRYKITEKSQAVAFWCDPISGHATLYWYRQILGQGPELLVQFQDESVVDDSQLPKDRFSAERLKGVDSTLKIQPAELGDSAMYLCASSLTTHQETQYFGPGTRLLVL.

The sample holds a few counts of this clone. The gene calls are TRBV7-9 and TRBJ1-6; D unresolved. This CDR3 contains 12 residues. Trimming removed 3 bases from V and 10 bases from J, with 7 bases in between. The germline V gene has CDR1 SEHNR and CDR2 FQNEAQ (reference sequence). For the CDR3, the DNA is TGTGCCAGCAGCTTTACCGGGTCACCCCTCCACTTT. It encodes CASSFTGSPLHF.